Listed here are 8 T cell receptor beta chains from one sample, sequenced in a study of shared clonotypes between healthy human individuals. The assay was immunoSEQ multiplex PCR, and TCRdb's table has in-frame clones only and misses some. The profile shows about 1.5 million clones, around 98% of them singletons. Sequences were obtained from naive CD4+ T cells sorted from blood. Subset here: CD45RA+ positively selected. These receptor sequences come from a man aged 30 to 45 in good health.

The CDR3 nucleotides read TGTGCCAGCAGCTCGCCCGGGACAGGGGGCCACACTGAAGCTTTCTTT. It yields the protein CASSSPGTGGHTEAFF. The rearrangement uses TRBV5-6 and TRBJ1-1, with 12 bases fitting TRBD1. The V and J ends lost 3 bases and 3 bases, in that order; junction bases with no gene match: 6. The CDR3 extends over 16 amino acids. The germline V gene has CDR1 SGHDT and CDR2 YYEEEE.

The V gene is TRBV11-2, the J gene TRBJ1-2; D remains unclear. The CDR3 runs 14 residues. V lost 2 bases, J lost 1 base, and 8 bases lay in between. From germline, CDR1 is SGHAT and CDR2 FQNNGV. CDR3 in amino acids: CASSLHSRNYGYTF. CDR3 sequence (DNA): TGTGCCAGCAGCTTACACAGCCGTAACTATGGCTACACCTTC.

This CDR3 reads CASSPRGQNYEQYF. CDR3 coding DNA: TGTGCCAGCTCACCGCGGGGACAGAACTACGAGCAGTACTTC. V and J are TRBV18 and TRBJ2-7, with D perhaps TRBD1 (7 bases). The CDR3 sequence is 14 residues long. Germline V lookup: CDR1 KGHSH, CDR2 LQKENI. Trimming stripped 3 bases from V and 3 bases from J, with 12 bases between.

This clone was counted once. The V and J genes are TRBV28 and TRBJ2-5; TRBD1 might be the D (7 bases). The CDR3 has 16 residues. The germline CDR1 and CDR2 sequences are MDHEN and SYDVKM. V lost 4 bases and J 3 bases, leaving 18 bases between the germline ends. Here the CDR3 DNA reads TGTGCCAGCAGTTCTGGGGGCCAGGGGGGCAAAGAGACCCAGTACTTC. Translation gives CASSSGGQGGKETQYF.

V is TRBV10-3 and J is TRBJ2-2; 12 bases agree with TRBD1. The germline V gene has CDR1 ENHRY and CDR2 SYGVKD. The length of the CDR3 is 18 residues. J gave up 0 bases and V 4 bases, and 6 bases lay outside the gene matches. The CDR3 loop is CAISAPGQGATNTGELFF. CDR3 nucleotides: TGTGCCATCAGTGCACCGGGACAGGGGGCGACGAACACCGGGGAGCTGTTTTTT.

The rearrangement joins TRBV19 to TRBJ1-2; no clear D. The CDR3 loop spans 14 amino acids. Looked up from germline, CDR1 is LNHDA and CDR2 is SQIVND (reference sequence). V lost 10 bases and J 1 base, leaving 16 bases between the germline ends. CDR3 sequence (DNA): TGTGCCACCACGACAAATCCCTATAACTATGGCTACACCTTC. Translated: CATTTNPYNYGYTF.

V usage is TRBV29-1 and J usage is TRBJ2-5; D possibly corresponds to TRBD2 (6 bases). Per the germline V gene, CDR1 is SQVTM and CDR2 is ANQGSEA. The CDR3 length is 12 residues. With 6 bases removed from V and 5 bases from J, the gap between germline ends came to 13 bases. CDR3 residues: CSVGKGRETQYF. As DNA, the CDR3 is TGCAGCGTAGGAAAAGGGAGGGAGACCCAGTACTTC.

The rearrangement links TRBV28 to TRBJ2-2; 7 nucleotides agree with TRBD2. The J segment lost 4 bases and the V segment lost 2 bases, leaving 1 base of the junction unmatched. Germline CDR1 and CDR2: MDHEN and SYDVKM. This CDR3 has 14 residues. The CDR3 DNA is TGTGCCAGCAGTTTAAGGACTAGCACCGGGGAGCTGTTTTTT. Amino acids: CASSLRTSTGELFF.